This TCR beta chain comes out of a study of T cell changes during pregnancy in multiple sclerosis. This CDR3 comprises 15 residues. Losses at the gene ends were 7 bases for V and 0 bases for J; bases not matched to a gene: 5. Germline V gene data show CDR1 as LNHDA and CDR2 as SQIVND (reference sequence). Clones were sequenced by immunoSEQ multiplex PCR, and TCRdb holds only the in-frame ones, with some missing. The data show tens of thousands of clones, 90% to 95% seen once. This chain connects TRBV19 to TRBJ2-1; 8 bases align to TRBD2. This clonotype was obtained from a female donor with multiple sclerosis, enrolled in a pregnancy study. Sequences were derived from CD8+ T cells from peripheral blood mononuclear cells, sampled before pregnancy. The CDR3 nucleotides are TGTGCCAGTACCGTAAGCGGGAGCTCCTACAATGAGCAGTTCTTC. Amino acids: CASTVSGSSYNEQFF.